A selection of T cell receptor beta chains follows, all from one sample in a study of PD-1 blockade in mismatch repair-deficient tumors. The method was immunoSEQ multiplex PCR; TCRdb's version includes in-frame clones alone and lacks a portion of them. The repertoire includes approximately 110,000 clones, over 65% of them detected once, and roughly 4.8% sits in the top ten. This specimen consisted of peripheral blood, obtained 60 weeks after starting pembrolizumab. The receptors here all came from an adult with mismatch repair-deficient cancer. The CDR3 runs from the conserved cysteine through the conserved F or W. D genes are given only for firm matches. Clone sizes are given selectively: once, few, many, or a class where the clone is expanded.

v_gene	d_gene	abundance	len	j_gene	CDR3aa	CDR3nt
TRBV5-3	.	.	13	TRBJ1-1	CARSPYMNTEAFF	TGTGCCAGAAGCCCTTACATGAACACTGAAGCTTTCTTT
TRBV5-6	.	.	16	TRBJ1-1	CASSLAGKGEDTEAFF	TGTGCCAGCAGCTTGGCCGGTAAGGGAGAGGACACTGAAGCTTTCTTT
TRBV9	.	.	14	TRBJ2-3	CASSSSTGTDTQYF	TGTGCCAGCAGCAGCAGTACGGGCACAGATACGCAGTATTTT
TRBV12-5	.	.	13	TRBJ2-7	CASGGPGPYEQYF	TGTGCTAGTGGCGGCCCTGGCCCCTACGAGCAGTACTTC
TRBV11-2	TRBD1	.	16	TRBJ2-3	CASSYRDRARLDTQYF	TGTGCCAGCAGCTACCGGGACAGGGCGAGGTTGGATACGCAGTATTTT
TRBV9	TRBD2	.	16	TRBJ2-1	CASSERPGLGVNEQFF	TGTGCCAGCAGCGAGAGACCGGGACTAGGGGTCAATGAGCAGTTCTTC
TRBV19	TRBD1	.	16	TRBJ2-3	CASAWTGGIGTDTQYF	TGTGCCAGTGCCTGGACAGGGGGCATTGGCACAGATACGCAGTATTTT
TRBV7-8	.	.	16	TRBJ2-2	CASSLVARWSIGELFF	TGTGCCAGCAGCTTAGTTGCCAGATGGAGTATCGGGGAGCTGTTTTTT
TRBV7-9	.	.	14	TRBJ1-2	CASSPKAVSDGYTF	TGTGCCAGCAGCCCGAAAGCGGTTAGTGATGGCTACACCTTC
TRBV5-4	.	medium-sized	13	TRBJ2-3	CASSLTSWDTQYF	TGTGCCAGCAGCTTAACTAGTTGGGATACGCAGTATTTT
TRBV14	.	.	15	TRBJ1-4	CASSPSNGRNEKLFF	TGTGCCAGCAGCCCCTCTAACGGAAGAAATGAAAAACTGTTTTTT
TRBV30	TRBD2	.	14	TRBJ2-7	CAWSLGLAGYEQYF	TGTGCCTGGAGTTTGGGACTAGCGGGCTACGAGCAGTACTTC
TRBV7-9	.	.	15	TRBJ2-3	CASSLDKPWADTQYF	TGTGCCAGCAGCTTAGACAAGCCGTGGGCAGATACGCAGTATTTT
TRBV4-2	TRBD1	.	15	TRBJ1-4	CASSQDAGTGRKLFF	TGTGCCAGCAGCCAAGATGCCGGGACAGGGAGAAAACTGTTTTTT
TRBV5-6	.	.	12	TRBJ1-3	CASSFYGNTIYF	TGTGCCAGCAGCTTTTACGGAAACACCATATATTTT
TRBV7-9	TRBD2	.	14	TRBJ2-1	CASGTSGRAWEQFF	TGTGCCAGCGGGACTAGCGGGAGGGCCTGGGAGCAGTTCTTC
TRBV12-2	.	.	15	TRBJ2-3	CASRLDGRGTDTQYF	TGTGCAAGTCGCTTAGACGGGAGAGGAACAGATACGCAGTATTTT
TRBV7-9	TRBD1	.	16	TRBJ2-7	CASSLVWTGGSYEQYF	TGTGCCAGCAGCTTAGTATGGACAGGGGGCTCCTACGAGCAGTACTTC
TRBV9	.	.	17	TRBJ1-1	CASSAPGTAFWNTEAFF	TGTGCCAGCAGCGCCCCCGGGACTGCCTTTTGGAACACTGAAGCTTTCTTT
TRBV7-2	.	.	15	TRBJ2-1	CASSPGWPANNEQFF	TGTGCCAGCAGCCCCGGATGGCCGGCTAACAATGAGCAGTTCTTC
TRBV27	.	.	14	TRBJ2-7	CASSPGAGLYEQYF	TGTGCCAGCAGCCCTGGAGCCGGACTCTACGAGCAGTACTTC
TRBV14	.	.	15	TRBJ1-2	CASSQEAGKNYGYTF	TGTGCCAGCAGCCAAGAAGCAGGCAAGAACTATGGCTACACCTTC
TRBV4-1	.	.	17	TRBJ2-1	CASSQVFLPGGYNEQFF	TGCGCCAGCAGCCAAGTCTTCTTGCCGGGCGGGTACAATGAGCAGTTCTTC
TRBV9	.	.	14	TRBJ1-2	CASRDNGGAYGYTF	TGTGCCAGCAGAGATAATGGGGGGGCGTATGGCTACACCTTC
TRBV9	.	.	12	TRBJ2-3	CASSGLTDTQYF	TGTGCCAGCAGCGGTCTCACAGATACGCAGTATTTT
TRBV5-1	.	once	15	TRBJ2-7	CASSLGAGEPSEQYF	TGCGCCAGCAGCCTGGGGGCAGGGGAACCCTCCGAGCAGTACTTC
TRBV9	.	.	16	TRBJ2-3	CASSVRGASGTDTQYF	TGTGCCAGCAGCGTACGGGGGGCTAGCGGCACAGATACGCAGTATTTT
TRBV15	TRBD1	.	16	TRBJ1-3	CATSRDQGVAGNTIYF	TGTGCCACCAGCAGAGATCAGGGGGTAGCTGGAAACACCATATATTTT
TRBV11-2	.	.	15	TRBJ1-4	CASSSTGVQDEKLFF	TGTGCCAGCAGCTCCACCGGGGTCCAGGATGAAAAACTGTTTTTT
TRBV6-4	.	.	14	TRBJ2-2	CASSVYTTGGELFF	TGTGCCAGCAGTGTATACACGACTGGCGGGGAGCTGTTTTTT
TRBV30	.	.	13	TRBJ1-1	CAWKVPQGTEAFF	TGTGCCTGGAAGGTTCCTCAGGGCACTGAAGCTTTCTTT
TRBV7-7	.	.	15	TRBJ2-7	CASSQPGLYSYEQYF	TGTGCTAGCAGCCAACCGGGACTCTACTCCTACGAGCAGTACTTC
TRBV5-1	.	.	13	TRBJ2-5	CASSITGQETQYF	TGCGCCAGCAGCATAACAGGCCAAGAGACCCAGTACTTC
TRBV10-3	.	.	15	TRBJ1-1	CAITPGPPTDTEAFF	TGTGCCATCACCCCAGGGCCCCCTACGGACACTGAAGCTTTCTTT
TRBV19	.	.	14	TRBJ1-1	CASSLGDSNTEAFF	TGTGCCAGTAGTCTAGGGGATTCGAACACTGAAGCTTTCTTT
TRBV9	.	.	13	TRBJ2-7	CASSVVSGHEQYF	TGTGCCAGCAGCGTTGTTAGTGGCCACGAGCAGTACTTC
TRBV4-3	TRBD2	once	15	TRBJ2-5	CASSQGTSGQETQYF	TGCGCCAGCAGCCAAGGAACTAGCGGCCAAGAGACCCAGTACTTC
TRBV5-1	.	few	13	TRBJ2-7	CASSLTEVNEQYF	TGCGCCAGCAGCTTGACGGAGGTGAACGAGCAGTACTTC
TRBV7-6	TRBD2	.	15	TRBJ2-1	CASRSGTSGDNEQFF	TGTGCCAGCAGATCCGGGACTAGCGGGGACAATGAGCAGTTCTTC
TRBV9	.	.	14	TRBJ2-1	CASSVGTIYNEQFF	TGTGCCAGCAGCGTAGGGACTATATACAATGAGCAGTTCTTC
TRBV18	TRBD1	.	15	TRBJ1-2	CASSLQNRGDYGYTF	TGTGCCAGCTCACTTCAGAACAGGGGTGACTATGGCTACACCTTC
TRBV6-6	.	.	13	TRBJ1-4	CASSRESNEKLFF	TGTGCCAGCAGCAGGGAGTCTAATGAAAAACTGTTTTTT
TRBV4-1	TRBD2	once	17	TRBJ2-2	CASSQKTSGSYAGELFF	TGCGCCAGCAGCCAGAAGACTAGCGGGTCGTACGCCGGGGAGCTGTTTTTT
TRBV7-8	.	.	14	TRBJ2-1	CASSRIGPYNEQFF	TGTGCCAGCAGCCGGATAGGACCCTACAATGAGCAGTTCTTC
TRBV9	.	once	12	TRBJ2-2	CASSVASGELFF	TGTGCCAGCAGCGTAGCCTCCGGGGAGCTGTTTTTT
TRBV11-2	TRBD1	.	16	TRBJ1-4	CASSFPPGQGGEKLFF	TGTGCCAGCAGCTTTCCACCGGGACAGGGTGGCGAAAAACTGTTTTTT
TRBV19	.	.	15	TRBJ1-5	CASTPVYQGTQPQHF	TGTGCCAGTACCCCCGTGTACCAGGGTACTCAGCCCCAGCATTTT
TRBV5-1	TRBD2	.	20	TRBJ2-1	CASSLRGTGVPLAGGNEQFF	TGCGCCAGCAGCTTGAGGGGGACAGGGGTTCCACTAGCGGGAGGGAATGAGCAGTTCTTC
TRBV28	.	.	18	TRBJ1-3	CASSTRRGPDWTGNTIYF	TGTGCCAGCAGCACCCGACGCGGTCCGGATTGGACTGGAAACACCATATATTTT
TRBV11-2	.	.	15	TRBJ2-3	CASSFEGFRTDTQYF	TGTGCCAGCAGCTTTGAGGGTTTTCGCACAGATACGCAGTATTTT
TRBV5-1	.	.	15	TRBJ2-6	CASSWAGDGANVLTF	TGCGCCAGCAGCTGGGCCGGGGATGGGGCCAACGTCCTGACTTTC
TRBV5-4	.	.	11	TRBJ2-7	CASSSTYEQYF	TGTGCCAGCAGCTCCACCTACGAGCAGTACTTC
TRBV4-1	TRBD1	.	17	TRBJ1-2	CASSQSSDRGNRYGYTF	TGCGCCAGCAGCCAAAGCTCGGACAGGGGAAACCGCTATGGCTACACCTTC